What follows are 14 T cell receptor beta chains derived from one specimen sequenced in a study of T cell repertoires in cytomegalovirus infection. For these TCRs, the target antigens are not known. In TCRdb, the reads were re-called with MiXCR into one record per CDR3 protein. The table has hundreds of thousands of distinct CDR3 sequences, 30% to 35% seen once. The sequencing used cultured PBMCs, collected from culture after CMV antigen stimulation. These receptors originate from a human donor in good health (CMV status not recorded). Some clones in this sample may be carry-over from other donors' samples.

This clonotype showed up just once. The chain uses TRBV7-9 and TRBJ2-1, with 11 bases that match TRBD2. This CDR3 is built from 23 residues. J was trimmed by 6 bases and V by 0 bases; bases with no gene match: 25. The germline CDR1 and CDR2 sequences are SEHNR and FQNEAQ (reference sequence). The CDR3 spells CASSLASVGRITSGSLSVNEQFF. The CDR3 nucleotides read TGTGCCAGCAGCTTAGCGAGTGTTGGCCGTATCACTAGCGGGAGTCTAAGTGTCAATGAGCAGTTCTTC.

The chain couples TRBV20-1 to TRBJ2-5, with no clear D. Germline CDR1 and CDR2: DFQATT and SNEGSKA (reference sequence). V was trimmed by 6 bases and J by 1 base, leaving 9 bases between them. This CDR3 spans 12 amino acids. The CDR3 DNA follows: TGCAGTGCCCGGTGGGCCCAAGAGACCCAGTACTTC. Protein sequence: CSARWAQETQYF.

The chain recombines TRBV4-3 with TRBJ2-2, with 12 bases that match TRBD2. V shed 3 bases and J 7 bases; nucleotides not matched to a gene: 9. Germline V lookup: CDR1 LGHNA, CDR2 YSLEER. The CDR3 is made up of 17 amino acids. The CDR3, as DNA: TGCGCCAGCAGCCACCACCTAGCGGGAGGGTTTGGCGGGGAGCTGTTTTTT. Translating it yields CASSHHLAGGFGGELFF.

This clonotype was counted ten times or more. The chain links TRBV7-8 to TRBJ1-2; D is ambiguous. This CDR3 has 15 amino acids. Trimming shortened V by 0 bases and J by 8 bases, and 16 bases separated the two germline ends. Germline V lookup: CDR1 SGHVS, CDR2 FQNEAQ. The CDR3 DNA sequence: TGTGCCAGCAGCTTAGCGGCCGGCATTCCCCTAGGCTACACCTTC. As protein: CASSLAAGIPLGYTF.

This clonotype was detected a few times. The chain couples TRBV6-5 to TRBJ1-4; 11 positions agree with TRBD1. The CDR3 runs to 19 residues. Germline V lookup: CDR1 MNHEY, CDR2 SVGAGI. J was trimmed by 0 bases and V by 6 bases; bases with no gene match: 12. The CDR3 reads CASRRTGTGGEATNEKLFF. Here the CDR3 DNA reads TGTGCCAGCAGGCGCACAGGGACAGGGGGTGAAGCAACTAATGAAAAACTGTTTTTT.

The chain recombines TRBV7-8 with TRBJ2-3, with a tentative D call TRBD2 (6 bases). Trimming shortened V by 2 bases and J by 5 bases, and 23 bases separated the two germline ends. The CDR3 covers 18 residues. Germline CDR1 reads SGHVS; CDR2 reads FQNEAQ. The CDR3 DNA sequence: TGTGCCAGCAGCTTACCTCGGTTAGGAGGGGAACCTAAAGATACGCAGTATTTT. It encodes CASSLPRLGGEPKDTQYF.

The chain couples TRBV11-3 to TRBJ1-5; 7 nucleotides match TRBD1. V shed 3 bases and J 6 bases; nucleotides not matched to a gene: 8. CDR1 is SGHNT and CDR2 is YENEEA in the germline V gene. The CDR3 contains 15 residues. CDR3 amino acids: CASSLGTGDGQPQHF. Here the CDR3 DNA reads TGTGCCAGCAGCTTGGGAACAGGGGACGGTCAGCCCCAGCATTTT.

This chain uses TRBV10-3 with TRBJ1-1, with TRBD1 matching over 7 bases. Germline CDR1 ENHRY, CDR2 SYGVKD. Trimming removed 4 bases from V and 0 bases from J; junction bases left unmatched: 8. The length of the CDR3 is 16 residues. This chain's CDR3 is CAISGSTGRMNTEAFF. CDR3 sequence (DNA): TGTGCCATCAGTGGATCGACAGGGAGAATGAACACTGAAGCTTTCTTT.

The rearrangement links TRBV10-3 to TRBJ2-3; D possibly corresponds to TRBD2 (5 bases). The CDR3 consists of 17 residues. V was trimmed by 0 bases and J by 0 bases, leaving 13 bases between them. Germline loops: CDR1 ENHRY, CDR2 SYGVKD. CDR3 in DNA: TGTGCCATCAGTGAGTCCATACCCAGCGGAAGCACAGATACGCAGTATTTT. It is translated as CAISESIPSGSTDTQYF.

The CDR3 reads CASSTGESYGYTF. The CDR3, as DNA: TGTGCCAGCAGTACAGGGGAATCCTATGGCTACACCTTC. This chain joins TRBV6-5 and TRBJ1-2; 7 bases align to TRBD1. Trimming removed 5 bases from V and 4 bases from J; junction bases left unmatched: 4. The length of the CDR3 is 13 residues. From germline, CDR1 is MNHEY and CDR2 SVGAGI.

This clonotype was detected only a few times. The J gene is TRBJ1-3, the V gene TRBV6-1, with D possibly TRBD1 on 6 matching bases. The CDR3 sequence is 15 residues long. V shed 7 bases and J shed 4 bases, with 17 bases lying between them. CDR1 and CDR2 from the germline V gene are MNHNS and SASEGT. CDR3 residues: CASTLGGASGNTIYF. DNA for the CDR3: TGTGCCAGCACCCTAGGGGGGGCTTCGGGAAACACCATATATTTT.

This clonotype has at least ten counts. V is TRBV28 and J is TRBJ1-6; D gene uncertain. The CDR3 spans 16 residues. The germline gives CDR1 MDHEN, CDR2 SYDVKM. Deletions cut 6 bases from V and 0 bases from J, with 12 bases between. The CDR3 nucleotides read TGTGCCAGCAGCCTAGCTTCAAGCTCCTATAATTCACCCCTCCACTTT. This sequence encodes CASSLASSSYNSPLHF.

On this clonotype: The missing conserved phenylalanine or tryptophan at the end of this CDR3 makes a read error likely. This chain links TRBV7-2 with TRBJ2-6; D is undetermined. The CDR3 contains 16 residues. Trimming left V 4 bases short and J 4 bases short, with 14 bases between. Germline V gene data show CDR1 as SGHTA and CDR2 as FQGNSA. This CDR3 reads CASSSLVHLGANVLTL. The CDR3, as DNA: TGTGCCAGCAGCTCCTTGGTTCATTTGGGGGCCAACGTCCTGACTTTA.

The chain uses TRBV12-3 or TRBV12-4 and TRBJ2-7, with a tentative D call TRBD1 (6 bases). V lost 7 bases and J 3 bases, leaving 7 bases between the germline ends. The CDR3 has 11 amino acids. As DNA, the CDR3 is TGTGCCAGCAAAGGGGGCTACGAGCAGTACTTC. Translating it yields CASKGGYEQYF.